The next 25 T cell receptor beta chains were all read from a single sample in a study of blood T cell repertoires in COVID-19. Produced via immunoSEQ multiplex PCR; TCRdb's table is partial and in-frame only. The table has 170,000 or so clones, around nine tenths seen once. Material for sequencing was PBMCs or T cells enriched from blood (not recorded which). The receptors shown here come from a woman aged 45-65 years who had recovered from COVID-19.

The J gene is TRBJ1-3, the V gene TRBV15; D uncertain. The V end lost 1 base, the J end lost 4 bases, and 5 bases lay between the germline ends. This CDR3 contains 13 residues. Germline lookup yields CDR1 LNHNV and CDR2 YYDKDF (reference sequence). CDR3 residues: CATSRASGNTIYF. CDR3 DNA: TGTGCCACCAGCAGAGCTTCCGGAAACACCATATATTTT.

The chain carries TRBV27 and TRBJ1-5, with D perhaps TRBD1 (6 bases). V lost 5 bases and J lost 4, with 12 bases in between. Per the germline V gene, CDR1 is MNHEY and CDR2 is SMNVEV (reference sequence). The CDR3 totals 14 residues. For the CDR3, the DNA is TGTGCCAGCAGTCTGGGACAAGGTAATCAGCCCCAGCATTTT. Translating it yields CASSLGQGNQPQHF.

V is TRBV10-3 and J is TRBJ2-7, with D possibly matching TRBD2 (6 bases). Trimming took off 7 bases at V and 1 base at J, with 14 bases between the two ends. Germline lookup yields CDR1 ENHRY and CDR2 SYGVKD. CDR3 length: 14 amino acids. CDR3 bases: TGTGCCATCACGCGGGGAGACTCGTCCTACGAGCAGTACTTC. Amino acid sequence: CAITRGDSSYEQYF.

CDR3 in DNA: TGCGCCAGCAGGGTTTTGGAGGGTAGGGGAGATACGCAGTATTTT. This sequence encodes CASRVLEGRGDTQYF. The chain is built from TRBV5-1 and TRBJ2-3; TRBD2 might be the D (6 bases). The CDR3 runs 15 residues. Trimming removed 5 bases at V and 5 bases at J, with 18 bases between. Germline CDR1 is SGHRS and CDR2 is YFSETQ. Full variable domain (rest looked up from reference TRBV5-1 and TRBJ2-3): KAGVTQTPRYLIKTRGQQVTLSCSPISGHRSVSWYQQTPGQGLQFLFEYFSETQRNKGNFPGRFSGRQFSNSRSEMNVSTLELGDSALYLCASRVLEGRGDTQYFGPGTRLTVL.

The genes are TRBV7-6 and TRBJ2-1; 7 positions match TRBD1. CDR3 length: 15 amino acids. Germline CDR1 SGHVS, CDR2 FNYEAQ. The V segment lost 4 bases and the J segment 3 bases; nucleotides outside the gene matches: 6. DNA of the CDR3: TGTGCCAGCAGCTCTGGACAGGCCATCTACAATGAGCAGTTCTTC. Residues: CASSSGQAIYNEQFF.

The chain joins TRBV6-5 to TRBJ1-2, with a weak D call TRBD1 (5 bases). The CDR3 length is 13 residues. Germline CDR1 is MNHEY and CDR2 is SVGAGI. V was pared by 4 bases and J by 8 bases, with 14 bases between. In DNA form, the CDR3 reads TGTGCCAGCAGTTCGGGGGTAGGGCTGGGCTACACCTTC. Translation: CASSSGVGLGYTF.

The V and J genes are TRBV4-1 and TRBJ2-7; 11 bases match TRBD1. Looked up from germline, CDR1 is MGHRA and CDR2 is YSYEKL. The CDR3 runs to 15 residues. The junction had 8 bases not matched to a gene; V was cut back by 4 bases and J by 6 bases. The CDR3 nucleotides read TGCGCCAGCAGCCCACTGGGACAGGGGGTTGGCGAGCAGTACTTC. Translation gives CASSPLGQGVGEQYF.

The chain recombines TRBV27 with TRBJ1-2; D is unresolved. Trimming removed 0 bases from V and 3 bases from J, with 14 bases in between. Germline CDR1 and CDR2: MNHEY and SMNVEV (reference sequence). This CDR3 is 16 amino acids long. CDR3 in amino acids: CASSLSAVFLHYGYTF. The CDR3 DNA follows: TGTGCCAGCAGTTTATCGGCAGTCTTTTTACACTATGGCTACACCTTC.

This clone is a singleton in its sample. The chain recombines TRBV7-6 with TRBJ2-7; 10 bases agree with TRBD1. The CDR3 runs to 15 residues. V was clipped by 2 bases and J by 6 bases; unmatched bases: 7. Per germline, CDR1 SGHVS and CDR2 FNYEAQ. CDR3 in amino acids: CASSLWGQGMAEQYF. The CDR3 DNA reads TGTGCCAGCAGCTTATGGGGACAGGGGATGGCCGAGCAGTACTTC.

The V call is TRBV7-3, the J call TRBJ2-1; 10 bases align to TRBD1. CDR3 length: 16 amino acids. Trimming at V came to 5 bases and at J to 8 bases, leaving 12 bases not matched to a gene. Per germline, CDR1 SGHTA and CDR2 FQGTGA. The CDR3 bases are TGTGCCAGCAGCCCCGTAGCCGGGACAGGGGCCGATGAGCAGTTCTTC. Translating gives CASSPVAGTGADEQFF.

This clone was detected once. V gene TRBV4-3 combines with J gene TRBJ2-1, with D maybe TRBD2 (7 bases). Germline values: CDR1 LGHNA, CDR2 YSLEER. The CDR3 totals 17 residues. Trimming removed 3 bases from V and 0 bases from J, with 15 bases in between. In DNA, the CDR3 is TGCGCCAGCAGCCAGGTCGTAGGGGGGGGCTCCTACAATGAGCAGTTCTTC. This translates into CASSQVVGGGSYNEQFF.

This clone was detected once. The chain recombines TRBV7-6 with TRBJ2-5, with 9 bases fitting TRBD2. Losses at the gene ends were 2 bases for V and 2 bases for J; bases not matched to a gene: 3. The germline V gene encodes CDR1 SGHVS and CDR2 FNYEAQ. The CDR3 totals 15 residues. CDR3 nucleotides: TGTGCCAGCAGCTTAAGGCTAGCGGGGCAAGAGACCCAGTACTTC. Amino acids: CASSLRLAGQETQYF.

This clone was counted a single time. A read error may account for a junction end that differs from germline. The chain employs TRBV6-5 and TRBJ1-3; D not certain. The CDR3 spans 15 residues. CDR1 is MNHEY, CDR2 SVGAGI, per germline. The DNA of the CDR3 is TGTGCCAGCAGCTACTCTGGGAGGTCTGGAAACACCATATATTTT. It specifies CASSYSGRSGNTIYF.

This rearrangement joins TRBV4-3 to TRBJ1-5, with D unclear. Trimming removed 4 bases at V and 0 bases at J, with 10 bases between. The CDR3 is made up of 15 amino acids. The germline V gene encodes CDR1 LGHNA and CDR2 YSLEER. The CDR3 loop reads CASSPSRDSNQPQHF. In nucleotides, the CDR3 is TGCGCCAGCAGCCCCTCTCGAGATAGCAATCAGCCCCAGCATTTT.

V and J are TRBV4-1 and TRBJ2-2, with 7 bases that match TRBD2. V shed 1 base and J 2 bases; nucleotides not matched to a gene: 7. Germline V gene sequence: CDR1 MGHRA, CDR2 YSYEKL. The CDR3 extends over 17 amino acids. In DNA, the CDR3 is TGCGCCAGCAGCCAAGCCCTGACTAGCCTTAACACCGGGGAGCTGTTTTTT. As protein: CASSQALTSLNTGELFF.

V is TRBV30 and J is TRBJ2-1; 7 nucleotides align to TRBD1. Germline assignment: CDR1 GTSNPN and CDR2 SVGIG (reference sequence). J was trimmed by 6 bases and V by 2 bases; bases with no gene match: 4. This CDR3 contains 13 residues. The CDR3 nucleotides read TGTGCCTGGAGTACTACAGGGGCCAATGAGCAGTTCTTC. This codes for CAWSTTGANEQFF.

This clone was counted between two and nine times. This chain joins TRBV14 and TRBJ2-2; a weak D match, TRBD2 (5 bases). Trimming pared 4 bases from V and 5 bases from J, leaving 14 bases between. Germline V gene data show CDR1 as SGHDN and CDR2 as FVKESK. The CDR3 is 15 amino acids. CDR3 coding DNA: TGTGCCAGCAGCCCTAGCCAAGGCAGGACCGGGGAGCTGTTTTTT. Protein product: CASSPSQGRTGELFF.

The CDR3 spells CASSRGGADYGYTF. As DNA, the CDR3 is TGTGCCAGCTCCCGGGGGGGGGCGGACTATGGCTACACCTTC. The V and J genes are TRBV6-5 and TRBJ1-2; perhaps TRBD1 as D (6 bases). V lost 8 bases and J 3 bases, leaving 16 bases between the germline ends. The germline V gene encodes CDR1 MNHEY and CDR2 SVGAGI. The CDR3 loop spans 14 amino acids.

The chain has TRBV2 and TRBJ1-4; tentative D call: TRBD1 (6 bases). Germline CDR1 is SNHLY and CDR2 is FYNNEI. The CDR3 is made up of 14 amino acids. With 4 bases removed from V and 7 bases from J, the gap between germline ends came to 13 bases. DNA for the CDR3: TGTGCCAGCAGTGGCCAGGGGACGGGTGAAAAACTGTTTTTT. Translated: CASSGQGTGEKLFF.

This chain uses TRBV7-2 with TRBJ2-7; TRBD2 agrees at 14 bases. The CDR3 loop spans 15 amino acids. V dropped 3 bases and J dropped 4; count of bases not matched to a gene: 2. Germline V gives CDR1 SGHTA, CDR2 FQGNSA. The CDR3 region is CASSFGLAGGYEQYF. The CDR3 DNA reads TGTGCCAGCAGCTTCGGACTAGCGGGGGGTTACGAGCAGTACTTC.

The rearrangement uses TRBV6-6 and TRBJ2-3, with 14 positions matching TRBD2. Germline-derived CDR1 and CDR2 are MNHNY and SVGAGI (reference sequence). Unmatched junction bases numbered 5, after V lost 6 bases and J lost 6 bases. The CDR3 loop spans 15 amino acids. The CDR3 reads CASRLTSGGADTQYF. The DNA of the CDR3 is TGTGCCAGCAGGCTGACTAGCGGGGGGGCCGATACGCAGTATTTT.

The CDR3 nucleotides read TGTGCCAGTGGGGTACGAGGGACTGGCACCGGGGAGCTGTTTTTT. Its translation is CASGVRGTGTGELFF. The chain combines TRBV19 with TRBJ2-2, with D possibly matching TRBD2 (6 bases). V lost 8 bases, J lost 4 bases, and 17 bases lay in between. Germline V CDR1 and CDR2: LNHDA, SQIVND (reference sequence). The CDR3 loop spans 15 amino acids.

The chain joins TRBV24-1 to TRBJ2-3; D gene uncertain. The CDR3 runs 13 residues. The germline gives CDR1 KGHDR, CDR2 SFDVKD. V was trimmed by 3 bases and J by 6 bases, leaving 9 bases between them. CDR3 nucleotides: TGTGCCACCAGTGATCCCCCGCGGGATACGCAGTATTTT. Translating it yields CATSDPPRDTQYF.

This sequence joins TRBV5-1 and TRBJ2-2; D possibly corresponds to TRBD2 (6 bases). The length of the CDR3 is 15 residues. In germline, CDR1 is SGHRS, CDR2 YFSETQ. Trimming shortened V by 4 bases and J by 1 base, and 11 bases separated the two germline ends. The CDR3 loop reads CASSPGLMNTGELFF. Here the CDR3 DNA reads TGCGCCAGCAGCCCGGGACTGATGAACACCGGGGAGCTGTTTTTT.

In nucleotides, the CDR3 is TGCGCCAGCAGCCCATACAGGGGCAGTCAGCCCCAGCATTTT. This codes for CASSPYRGSQPQHF. The rearrangement uses TRBV4-3 and TRBJ1-5; 7 bases are a match to TRBD1. CDR3 length: 14 amino acids. V was clipped by 4 bases and J by 6 bases; unmatched bases: 6. CDR1 is LGHNA and CDR2 is YSLEER in the germline V gene.